This T cell receptor (beta chain) was captured by sequencing in a study of PD-1 blockade in classical Hodgkin lymphoma. Study observations and caveats: At C4D1, TCR diversity had climbed significantly for CD4+ cells, though not for CD8+ cells.

The germline V gene encodes CDR1 ENHRY and CDR2 SYGVKD. The germline V and J ends were trimmed by 11 bases and 8 bases, with 27 bases remaining between them. The CDR3 sequence is 16 residues long. As to this clone: Its antigen is as yet unknown.

Each of the patients experienced relapse following autologous stem cell transplantation, and their brentuximab vedotin exposure differed. Generated by immunoSEQ multiplex PCR, the TCRdb table keeps only in-frame clones and is missing some. The sample has tens of thousands of clones, over 75% seen once. The chain carries TRBV10-3 and TRBJ1-4, with D possibly being TRBD1 (6 bases). Sequenced material: peripheral blood mononuclear cells (PBMCs), taken at baseline. This TCR was sampled from a human donor with classical Hodgkin lymphoma. For the CDR3, the DNA is TGTGCCTCCCCGGACAGAAAAACCGCGCTGAAGGAAAAACTGTTTTTT. Translating it yields CASPDRKTALKEKLFF.